One and the same sample provided the 2 T cell receptor beta chains below, sequenced in a study of blood T cell repertoires in COVID-19. Repertoires were generated with immunoSEQ multiplex PCR, while TCRdb's copy carries only in-frame clones and drops some. In the table there are under 95,000 clones, around 88% of which are singletons. The sequenced sample consisted of peripheral blood. These receptors were collected from a woman older than 75 with acute or convalescent COVID-19.

The J gene is TRBJ2-3, the V gene TRBV11-3; 7 bases fit TRBD1. The V gene end was trimmed by 1 base and the J gene end by 6 bases; junction bases not matched to a gene: 4. This CDR3 is built from 14 residues. In germline, CDR1 is SGHNT, CDR2 YENEEA. This CDR3 reads CASSLARGSDTQYF. The DNA of the CDR3 is TGTGCCAGCAGCTTAGCCAGGGGGTCCGATACGCAGTATTTT. The full variable domain, completed using reference TRBV11-3 and TRBJ2-3, is EAGVVQSPRYKIIEKKQPVAFWCNPISGHNTLYWYLQNLGQGPELLIRYENEEAVDDSQLPKDRFSAERLKGVDSTLKIQPAELGDSAVYLCASSLARGSDTQYFGPGTRLTVL.

This clone was seen a handful of times. The chain uses TRBV9 and TRBJ1-2, with TRBD1 matching 9 bases. CDR1 is SGDLS and CDR2 is YYNGEE in the germline V gene. The CDR3 extends over 15 amino acids. V dropped 4 bases and J dropped 5; count of bases not matched to a gene: 9. CDR3 in amino acids: CASSNNRGRFYGYTF. The CDR3 DNA reads as TGTGCCAGCAGCAATAACAGGGGGCGTTTTTATGGCTACACCTTC. Combining the CDR3 with reference TRBV9 and TRBJ1-2 gives the whole variable domain DSGVTQTPKHLITATGQRVTLRCSPRSGDLSVYWYQQSLDQGLQFLIQYYNGEERAKGNILERFSAQQFPDLHSELNLSSLELGDSALYFCASSNNRGRFYGYTFGSGTRLTVV.